This T cell receptor beta chain is drawn from a study of blood T cells in healthy people across ages. Whole-study results and caveats: Naive T cell percentage showed a strong correlation with TCR beta diversity.

Trimming cost V 4 bases and J 6 bases; bases outside gene matches: 12. Germline assignment: CDR1 MNHNS and CDR2 SASEGT. There are 16 residues in the CDR3. This clonotype has a handful of counts. Its specificity is unknown. A second PCR of roughly 7 to 11 cycles used a sample-barcoded 5' primer and a J-beta primer mix. MiXCR was run by TCRdb on the 5' RACE reads, yielding one entry per CDR3 protein. The data contain about 640,000 distinct CDR3 sequences, under 65% of them singletons. Sequencing was carried out using blood. The genes are TRBV6-1 and TRBJ1-2, with 9 bases lining up with TRBD1. This clonotype originated in a man aged 55 to 69 in good health. The CDR3 coding sequence is TGTGCCAGCAGTGTACCAGCTTCCGGGACAGGGCATGGCTACACCTTC. Translating gives CASSVPASGTGHGYTF.